This T cell receptor (beta chain) comes out of a study of CD8 T cells in ankylosing spondylitis. The CDR3 totals 15 residues. The germline gives CDR1 SGHAT, CDR2 FQNNGV. V was pared by 0 bases and J by 3 bases, with 12 bases between. TCRdb re-called the 5' RACE reads through MiXCR, storing one row per CDR3 protein. Of about 360,000 distinct CDR3 sequences listed, roughly 20% were seen once; the top ten hold approximately 14%. The study's findings and limits: Disease-linked clones were found to be CD8+ and relatively rare in peripheral blood.

Concerning this clonotype: No antigen is known for it.

Sequencing input: blood, either unsorted or a sorted T cell fraction (not recorded which). V and J are TRBV11-2 and TRBJ2-7, with a possible D match to TRBD1 (6 bases). The TCR comes from a male donor with ankylosing spondylitis or in good health (not recorded which). This CDR3 is CASSLDPGHVYEQYF. The CDR3 nucleotides are TGTGCCAGCAGCTTAGATCCGGGACACGTCTACGAGCAGTACTTC.